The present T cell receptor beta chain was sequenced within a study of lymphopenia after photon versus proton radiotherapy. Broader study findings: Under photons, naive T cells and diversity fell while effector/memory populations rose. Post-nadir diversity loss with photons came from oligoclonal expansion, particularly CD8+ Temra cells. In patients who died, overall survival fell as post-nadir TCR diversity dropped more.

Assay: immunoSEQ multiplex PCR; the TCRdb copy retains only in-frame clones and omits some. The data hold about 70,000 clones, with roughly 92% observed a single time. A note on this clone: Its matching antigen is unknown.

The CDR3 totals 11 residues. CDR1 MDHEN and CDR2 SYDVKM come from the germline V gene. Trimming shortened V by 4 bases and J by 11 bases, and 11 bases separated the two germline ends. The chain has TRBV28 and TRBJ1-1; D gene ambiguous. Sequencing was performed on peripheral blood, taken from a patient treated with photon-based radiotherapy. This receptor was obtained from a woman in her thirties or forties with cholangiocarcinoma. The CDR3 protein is CASSSPFRAFF. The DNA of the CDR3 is TGTGCCAGCAGTTCCCCCTTCCGGGCTTTCTTT.